This TCR beta chain was identified in a study of blood T cell dynamics during melanoma immunotherapy. This CDR3 has 15 amino acids. CDR1 and CDR2 (germline): GTSNPN, SVGIG (reference sequence). After removal of 1 base from V and 4 bases from J, the junction contained 9 bases not matched to a gene. Measured with immunoSEQ multiplex PCR; TCRdb has only the in-frame clones, and not every one. The sample lists more than 6,500 clones; 65% to 85% were seen once. Time point described: pre-treatment baseline. The TCR sequence derives from a human donor with melanoma. Some clones in this sample may be carry-over from other donors' samples. The sequencing used blood, collected from a patient treated with checkpoint blockade. The V and J genes are TRBV30 and TRBJ2-7, with TRBD2 identical over 8 bases. The CDR3 DNA reads TGTGCCTGGAGTGGAGTGGGCGGGGGGTATTACGAGCAGTACTTC. Residues: CAWSGVGGGYYEQYF.